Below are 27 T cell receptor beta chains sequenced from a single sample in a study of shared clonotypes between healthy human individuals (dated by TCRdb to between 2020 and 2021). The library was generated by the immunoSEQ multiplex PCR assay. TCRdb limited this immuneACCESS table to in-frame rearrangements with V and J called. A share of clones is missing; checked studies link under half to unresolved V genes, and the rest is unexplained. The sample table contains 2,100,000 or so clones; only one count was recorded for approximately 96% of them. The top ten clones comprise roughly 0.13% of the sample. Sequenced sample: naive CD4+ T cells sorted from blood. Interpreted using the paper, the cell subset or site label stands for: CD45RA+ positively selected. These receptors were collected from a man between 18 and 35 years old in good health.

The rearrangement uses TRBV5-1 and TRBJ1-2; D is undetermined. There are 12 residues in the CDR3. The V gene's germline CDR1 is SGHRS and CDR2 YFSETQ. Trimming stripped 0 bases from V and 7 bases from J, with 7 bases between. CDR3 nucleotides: TGCGCCAGCAGCTTGGGGGCAGTTGGCTACACCTTC. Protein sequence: CASSLGAVGYTF. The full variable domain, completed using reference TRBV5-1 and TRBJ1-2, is KAGVTQTPRYLIKTRGQQVTLSCSPISGHRSVSWYQQTPGQGLQFLFEYFSETQRNKGNFPGRFSGRQFSNSRSEMNVSTLELGDSALYLCASSLGAVGYTFGSGTRLTVV.

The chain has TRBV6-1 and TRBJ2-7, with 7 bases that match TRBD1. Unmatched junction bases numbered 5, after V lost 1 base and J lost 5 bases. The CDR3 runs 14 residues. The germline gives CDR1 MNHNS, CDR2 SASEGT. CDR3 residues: CASSEGQGFNEQYF. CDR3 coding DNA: TGTGCCAGCAGTGAAGGACAGGGATTCAACGAGCAGTACTTC.

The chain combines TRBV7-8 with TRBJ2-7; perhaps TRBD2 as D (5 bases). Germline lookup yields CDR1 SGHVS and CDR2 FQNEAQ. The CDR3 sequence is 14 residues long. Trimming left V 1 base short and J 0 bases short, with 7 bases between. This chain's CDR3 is CASSLGAASYEQYF. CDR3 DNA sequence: TGTGCCAGCAGCTTAGGAGCGGCCTCCTACGAGCAGTACTTC.

The CDR3 reads CASGWTGGQNGYTF. DNA of the CDR3: TGTGCCAGCGGATGGACAGGGGGTCAAAATGGCTACACCTTC. V and J are TRBV6-1 and TRBJ1-2, with 10 bases lining up with TRBD1. The CDR3 length is 14 residues. CDR1 is MNHNS, CDR2 SASEGT, per germline. V was clipped by 8 bases and J by 6 bases; unmatched bases: 9.

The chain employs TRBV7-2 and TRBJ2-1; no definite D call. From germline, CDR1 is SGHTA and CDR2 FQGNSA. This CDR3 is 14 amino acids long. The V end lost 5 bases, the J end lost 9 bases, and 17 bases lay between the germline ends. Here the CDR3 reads CASSLLRGSGEQFF. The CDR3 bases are TGTGCCAGCAGCCTCCTCCGCGGTTCGGGTGAGCAGTTCTTC.

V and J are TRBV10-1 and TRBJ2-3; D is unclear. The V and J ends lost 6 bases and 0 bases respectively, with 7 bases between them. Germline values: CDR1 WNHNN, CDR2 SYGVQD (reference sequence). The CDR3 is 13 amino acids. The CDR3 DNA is TGCGCCAGCAGGGCGGCTAGCACAGATACGCAGTATTTT. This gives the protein CASRAASTDTQYF.

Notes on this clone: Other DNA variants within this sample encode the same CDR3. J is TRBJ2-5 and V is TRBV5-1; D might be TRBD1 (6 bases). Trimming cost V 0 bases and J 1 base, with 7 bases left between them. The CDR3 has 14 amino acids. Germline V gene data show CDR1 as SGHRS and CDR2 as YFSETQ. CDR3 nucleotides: TGCGCCAGCAGCTTGGCACAGGGCCAAGAGACCCAGTACTTC. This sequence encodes CASSLAQGQETQYF.

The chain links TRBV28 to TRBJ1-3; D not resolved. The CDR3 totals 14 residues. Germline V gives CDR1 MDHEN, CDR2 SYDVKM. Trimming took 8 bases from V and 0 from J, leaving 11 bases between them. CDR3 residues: CASLDGFSGNTIYF. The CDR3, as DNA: TGTGCCAGCCTTGACGGTTTCTCTGGAAACACCATATATTTT.

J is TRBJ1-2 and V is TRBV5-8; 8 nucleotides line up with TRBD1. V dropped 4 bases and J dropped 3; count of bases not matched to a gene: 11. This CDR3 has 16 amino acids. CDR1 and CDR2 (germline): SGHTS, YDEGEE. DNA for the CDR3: TGTGCCAGCAGCCGTATCGGACAGGGAGCTTACTATGGCTACACCTTC. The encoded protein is CASSRIGQGAYYGYTF.

Here the CDR3 DNA reads TGTGCCAGCGTGGACTCTGGGGCCAACGTCCTGACTTTC. Its protein is CASVDSGANVLTF. The chain employs TRBV6-6 and TRBJ2-6; D uncertain. The CDR3 totals 13 residues. The V end was cut by 8 bases, the J end by 0 bases, with 5 bases between. The germline V gene encodes CDR1 MNHNY and CDR2 SVGAGI (reference sequence).

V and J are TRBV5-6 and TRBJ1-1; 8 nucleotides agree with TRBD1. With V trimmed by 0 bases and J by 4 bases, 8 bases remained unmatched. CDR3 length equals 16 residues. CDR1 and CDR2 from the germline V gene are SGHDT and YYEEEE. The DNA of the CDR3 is TGTGCCAGCAGCTTGGAAGACAGGGGATGGGGCACTGAAGCTTTCTTT. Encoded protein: CASSLEDRGWGTEAFF.

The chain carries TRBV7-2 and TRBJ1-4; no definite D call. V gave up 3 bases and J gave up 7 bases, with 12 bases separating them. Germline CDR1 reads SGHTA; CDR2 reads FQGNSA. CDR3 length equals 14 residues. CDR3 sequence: CASSLAGLGEKLFF. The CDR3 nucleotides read TGTGCCAGCAGCTTGGCCGGGCTGGGTGAAAAACTGTTTTTT.

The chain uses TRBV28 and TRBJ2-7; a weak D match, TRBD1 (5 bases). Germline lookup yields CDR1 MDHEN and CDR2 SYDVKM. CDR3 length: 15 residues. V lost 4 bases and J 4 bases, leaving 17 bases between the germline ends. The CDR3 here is CASSSWTTRLYEQYF. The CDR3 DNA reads TGTGCCAGCAGTTCCTGGACAACGCGGTTGTACGAGCAGTACTTC.

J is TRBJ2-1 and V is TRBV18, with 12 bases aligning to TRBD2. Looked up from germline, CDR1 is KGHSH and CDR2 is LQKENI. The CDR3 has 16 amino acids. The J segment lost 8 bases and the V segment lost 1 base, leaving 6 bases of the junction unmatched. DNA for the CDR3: TGTGCCAGCTCACCACAGCTAGCGGGAGGGCGGGATGAGCAGTTCTTC. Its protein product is CASSPQLAGGRDEQFF.

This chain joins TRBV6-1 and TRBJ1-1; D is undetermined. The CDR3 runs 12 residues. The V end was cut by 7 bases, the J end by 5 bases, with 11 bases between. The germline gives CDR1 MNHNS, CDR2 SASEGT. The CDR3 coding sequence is TGTGCCAGCAAAATGGGAGCGACTGAAGCTTTCTTT. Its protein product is CASKMGATEAFF.

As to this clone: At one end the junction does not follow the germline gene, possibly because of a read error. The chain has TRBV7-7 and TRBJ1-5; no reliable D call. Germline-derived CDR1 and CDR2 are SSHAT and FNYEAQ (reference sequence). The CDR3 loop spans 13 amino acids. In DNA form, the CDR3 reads TGTGCTAGCAGCTTAGGGCAGAATCAGCCCCAGCATTTT. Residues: CASSLGQNQPQHF.

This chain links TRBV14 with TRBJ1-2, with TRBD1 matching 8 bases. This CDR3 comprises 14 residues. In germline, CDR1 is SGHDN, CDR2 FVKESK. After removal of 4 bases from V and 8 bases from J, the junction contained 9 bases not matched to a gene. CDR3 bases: TGTGCCAGCAGCCCGAAGGGGACAGGCCGAGGCTACACCTTC. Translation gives CASSPKGTGRGYTF. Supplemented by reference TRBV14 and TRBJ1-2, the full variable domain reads EAGVTQFPSHSVIEKGQTVTLRCDPISGHDNLYWYRRVMGKEIKFLLHFVKESKQDESGMPNNRFLAERTGGTYSTLKVQPAELEDSGVYFCASSPKGTGRGYTFGSGTRLTVV.

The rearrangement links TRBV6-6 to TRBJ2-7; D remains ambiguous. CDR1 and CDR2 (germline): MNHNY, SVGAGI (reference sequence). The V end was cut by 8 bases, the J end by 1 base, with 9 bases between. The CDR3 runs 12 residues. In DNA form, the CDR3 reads TGTGCCAGCTACCAGTATTCCTACGAGCAGTACTTC. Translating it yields CASYQYSYEQYF.

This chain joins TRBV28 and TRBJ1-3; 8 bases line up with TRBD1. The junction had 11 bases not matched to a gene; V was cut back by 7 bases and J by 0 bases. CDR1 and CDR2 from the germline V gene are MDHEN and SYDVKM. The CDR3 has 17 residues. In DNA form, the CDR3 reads TGTGCCAGCACCCCTTCAGGGACAGGCCTCTCTGGAAACACCATATATTTT. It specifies CASTPSGTGLSGNTIYF.

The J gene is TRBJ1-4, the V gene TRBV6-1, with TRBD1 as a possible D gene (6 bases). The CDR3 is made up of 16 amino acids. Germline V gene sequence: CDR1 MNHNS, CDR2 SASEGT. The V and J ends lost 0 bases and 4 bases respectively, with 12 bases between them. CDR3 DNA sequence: TGTGCCAGCAGTGAAGCGATGGGAGGGGGTAATGAAAAACTGTTTTTT. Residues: CASSEAMGGGNEKLFF.

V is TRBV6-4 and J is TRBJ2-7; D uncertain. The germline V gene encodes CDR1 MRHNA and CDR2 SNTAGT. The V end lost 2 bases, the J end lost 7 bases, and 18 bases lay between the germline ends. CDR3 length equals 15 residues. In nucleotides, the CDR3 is TGTGCCAGCAGTGACGGAAGGATACGTACGCGGGAGCAGTACTTC. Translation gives CASSDGRIRTREQYF.

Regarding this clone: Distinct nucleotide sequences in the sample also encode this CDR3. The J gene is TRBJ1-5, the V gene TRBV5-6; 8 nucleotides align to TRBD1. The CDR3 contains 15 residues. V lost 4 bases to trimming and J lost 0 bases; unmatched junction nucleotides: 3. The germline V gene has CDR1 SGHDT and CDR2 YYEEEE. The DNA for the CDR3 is TGTGCCAGCAGCAGAGACAGGGGTAGCAATCAGCCCCAGCATTTT. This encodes CASSRDRGSNQPQHF.

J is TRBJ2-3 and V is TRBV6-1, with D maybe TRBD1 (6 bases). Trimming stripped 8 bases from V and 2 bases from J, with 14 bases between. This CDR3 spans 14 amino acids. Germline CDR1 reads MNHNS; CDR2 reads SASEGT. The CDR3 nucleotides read TGTGCCAGCTTTCAGGGGCGAGTCACAGATACGCAGTATTTT. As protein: CASFQGRVTDTQYF.

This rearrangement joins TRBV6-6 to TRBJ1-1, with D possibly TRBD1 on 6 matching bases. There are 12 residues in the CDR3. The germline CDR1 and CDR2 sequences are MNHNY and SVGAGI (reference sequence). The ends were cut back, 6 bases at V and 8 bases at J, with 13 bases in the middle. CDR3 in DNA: TGTGCCAGCAGAAAACAGGGCTTAGAAGCTTTCTTT. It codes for CASRKQGLEAFF.

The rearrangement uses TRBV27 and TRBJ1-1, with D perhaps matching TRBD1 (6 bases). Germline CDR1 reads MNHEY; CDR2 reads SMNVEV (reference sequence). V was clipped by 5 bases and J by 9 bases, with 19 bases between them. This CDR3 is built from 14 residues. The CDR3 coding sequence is TGTGCCAGCAGTCTACTACCAGGGGATGGAAAAGCTTTCTTT. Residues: CASSLLPGDGKAFF.

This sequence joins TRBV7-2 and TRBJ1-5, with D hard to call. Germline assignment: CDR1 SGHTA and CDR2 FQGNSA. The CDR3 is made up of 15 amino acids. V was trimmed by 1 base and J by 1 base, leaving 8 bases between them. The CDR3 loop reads CASSLGVMSNQPQHF. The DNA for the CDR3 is TGTGCCAGCAGCTTAGGGGTAATGAGCAATCAGCCCCAGCATTTT. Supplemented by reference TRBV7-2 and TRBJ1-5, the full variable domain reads GAGVSQSPSNKVTEKGKDVELRCDPISGHTALYWYRQSLGQGLEFLIYFQGNSAPDKSGLPSDRFSAERTGGSVSTLTIQRTQQEDSAVYLCASSLGVMSNQPQHFGDGTRLSIL.

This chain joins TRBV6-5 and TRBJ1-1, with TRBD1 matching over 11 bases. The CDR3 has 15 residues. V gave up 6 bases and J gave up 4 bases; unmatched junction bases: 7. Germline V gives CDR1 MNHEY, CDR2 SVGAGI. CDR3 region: CASSRSGTGGTEAFF. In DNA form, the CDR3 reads TGTGCCAGCAGCCGATCCGGGACAGGGGGCACTGAAGCTTTCTTT.